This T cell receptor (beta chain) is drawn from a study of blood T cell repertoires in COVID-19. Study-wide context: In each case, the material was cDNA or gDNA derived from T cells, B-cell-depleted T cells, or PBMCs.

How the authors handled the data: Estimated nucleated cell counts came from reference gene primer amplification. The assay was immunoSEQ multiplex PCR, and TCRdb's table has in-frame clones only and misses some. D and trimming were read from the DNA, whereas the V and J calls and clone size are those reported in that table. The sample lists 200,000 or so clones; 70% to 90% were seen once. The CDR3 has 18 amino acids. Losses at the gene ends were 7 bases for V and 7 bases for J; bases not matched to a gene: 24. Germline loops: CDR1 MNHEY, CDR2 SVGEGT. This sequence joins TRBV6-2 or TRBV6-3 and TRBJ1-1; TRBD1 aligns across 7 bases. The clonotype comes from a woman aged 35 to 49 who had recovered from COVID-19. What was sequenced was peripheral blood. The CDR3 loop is CASIPDRTHYRSRGEAFF. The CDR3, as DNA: TGTGCCAGCATCCCGGACAGGACACACTATAGGAGTCGGGGTGAAGCTTTCTTT.